These T cell receptor beta chains were read from a single sample in a study of blood T cell repertoires in COVID-19. Generated by immunoSEQ multiplex PCR, the TCRdb table keeps only in-frame clones and is missing some. The sample has about 210,000 clones; approximately 81% are singletons. Source material: peripheral blood. Receptors originate from a woman older than 75 with acute or convalescent COVID-19. Each CDR3 is given with its conserved first and last residue. The D gene is left open where the match is weak. Rows may omit the clone size; those that give it use once, few, many or a size class.

NA	NA	TRBV3-1/TRBV3-2	TRBJ2-1	CASSQLRGTSYNEQFF	TGTGCCAGCAGCCAATTGCGGGGCACCTCCTACAATGAGCAGTTCTTC
NA	NA	TRBV19	TRBJ1-1	CASSIVAGIANTEAFF	TGTGCCAGTAGTATAGTGGCAGGGATCGCGAACACTGAAGCTTTCTTT
NA	NA	TRBV5-1	TRBJ2-3	CASRRELADTQYF	TGCGCCAGCAGGAGAGAATTAGCAGATACGCAGTATTTT
NA	NA	TRBV27	TRBJ1-1	CASSTPEGSPEAFF	TGTGCCAGCAGTACCCCAGAGGGAAGTCCTGAAGCTTTCTTT
NA	TRBD1	TRBV6-4	TRBJ1-6	CASSDRSGGHNSPLHF	TGTGCCAGCAGTGATCGATCAGGGGGTCATAATTCACCCCTCCACTTT
NA	NA	TRBV28	TRBJ2-7	CASSLWREQYF	TGTGCCAGCAGTTTATGGCGAGAGCAGTACTTC
NA	NA	TRBV5-1	TRBJ2-7	CASSSSGGGSYEQYF	TGCGCCAGCAGCTCCTCGGGGGGCGGCTCCTACGAGCAGTACTTC
NA	NA	TRBV10-2	TRBJ2-7	CASSETRSYEQYF	TGCGCCAGCAGTGAGACAAGATCCTACGAGCAGTACTTC
few	TRBD2	TRBV10-3	TRBJ2-1	CAIRNSGSSYNEQFF	TGTGCCATCAGGAATAGCGGGTCTTCCTACAATGAGCAGTTCTTC
few	TRBD1	TRBV2	TRBJ1-5	CASSRDRGRQPQHF	TGTGCCAGCAGCCGGGACAGGGGTCGTCAGCCCCAGCATTTT
NA	NA	TRBV5-8	TRBJ2-1	CASSLAGSLYNEQFF	TGTGCCAGCAGCTTGGCAGGGTCTCTCTACAATGAGCAGTTCTTC
NA	NA	TRBV5-5	TRBJ2-5	CASSLWPGPSETQYF	TGTGCCAGCAGCTTATGGCCAGGGCCCTCGGAGACCCAGTACTTC
NA	NA	TRBV5-8	TRBJ2-7	CASSLVGYEQYF	TGTGCCAGCAGCTTGGTCGGCTACGAGCAGTACTTC
few	TRBD2	TRBV29-1	TRBJ2-7	CSVVVSGRIEQYF	TGCAGCGTTGTTGTTAGCGGGAGGATCGAGCAGTACTTC
NA	TRBD2	TRBV5-1	TRBJ2-3	CASSMTSADTQYF	TGCGCCAGCAGCATGACTAGCGCAGATACGCAGTATTTT
NA	NA	TRBV27	TRBJ2-2	CASSLKPGHVGPGLLFF	TGTGCCAGCAGTTTAAAGCCCGGACACGTAGGCCCCGGGTTGCTGTTTTTT
NA	TRBD2	TRBV5-4	TRBJ2-1	CASSGEGWRNEQFF	TGTGCCAGCAGCGGGGAGGGCTGGAGGAATGAGCAGTTCTTC
NA	NA	TRBV5-1	TRBJ2-1	CASSRDSYNEQFF	TGCGCCAGCAGCCGGGATTCCTACAATGAGCAGTTCTTC
NA	NA	TRBV25-1	TRBJ1-1	CASSSFNTEAFF	TGTGCCAGCAGTAGCTTCAACACTGAAGCTTTCTTT
NA	TRBD2	TRBV18	TRBJ2-3	CASSPTSGSTDTQYF	TGTGCCAGCTCACCGACTAGCGGGAGCACAGATACGCAGTATTTT
NA	NA	TRBV4-3	TRBJ1-2	CASSQVSIRANYGYTF	TGCGCCAGCAGCCAAGTGAGCATCAGGGCTAACTATGGCTACACCTTC
NA	TRBD2	TRBV24-1	TRBJ2-3	CATSGLAGDTDTQYF	TGTGCCACTTCGGGACTAGCGGGGGACACAGATACGCAGTATTTT
NA	NA	TRBV9	TRBJ1-1	CASSPASGATEAFF	TGTGCCAGCAGCCCCGCCAGTGGGGCCACTGAAGCTTTCTTT